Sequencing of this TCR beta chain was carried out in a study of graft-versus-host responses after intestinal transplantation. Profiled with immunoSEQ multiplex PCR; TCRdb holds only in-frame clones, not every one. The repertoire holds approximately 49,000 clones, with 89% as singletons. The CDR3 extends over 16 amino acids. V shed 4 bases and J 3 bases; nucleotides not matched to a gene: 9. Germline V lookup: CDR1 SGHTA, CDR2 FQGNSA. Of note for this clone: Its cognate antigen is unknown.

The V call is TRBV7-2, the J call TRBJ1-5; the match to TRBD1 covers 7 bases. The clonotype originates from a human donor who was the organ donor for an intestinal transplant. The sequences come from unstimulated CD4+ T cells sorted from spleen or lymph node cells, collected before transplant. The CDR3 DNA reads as TGTGCCAGCAGCTACCGACCGGGACAGCCCAATCAGCCCCAGCATTTT. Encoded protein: CASSYRPGQPNQPQHF.